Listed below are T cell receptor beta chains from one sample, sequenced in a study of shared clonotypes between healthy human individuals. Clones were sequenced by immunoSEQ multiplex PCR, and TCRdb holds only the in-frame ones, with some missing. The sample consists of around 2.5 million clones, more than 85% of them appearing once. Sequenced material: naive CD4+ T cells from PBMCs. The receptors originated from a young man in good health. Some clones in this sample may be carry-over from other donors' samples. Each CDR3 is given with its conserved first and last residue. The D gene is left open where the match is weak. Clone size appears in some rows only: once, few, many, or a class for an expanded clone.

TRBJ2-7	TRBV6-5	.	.	CASSYSRGPYEQYF	TGTGCCAGCAGTTACTCCAGGGGACCCTACGAGCAGTACTTC
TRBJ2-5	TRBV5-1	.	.	CASSIQGTRGETQYF	TGCGCCAGCAGCATACAGGGGACTCGGGGAGAGACCCAGTACTTC
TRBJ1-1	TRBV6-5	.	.	CASTTAGAAFF	TGTGCCAGCACCACCGCCGGGGCAGCTTTCTTT
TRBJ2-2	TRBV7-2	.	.	CASRAGSTGELFF	TGTGCCAGCAGGGCGGGGAGCACCGGGGAGCTGTTTTTT
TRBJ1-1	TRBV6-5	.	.	CASRIQTNTEAFF	TGTGCCAGCAGAATACAGACGAACACTGAAGCTTTCTTT
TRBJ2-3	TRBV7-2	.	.	CASSLYSDTQYF	TGTGCCAGCAGCTTGTACTCAGATACGCAGTATTTT
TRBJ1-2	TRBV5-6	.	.	CASSLRALANYGYTF	TGTGCCAGCAGCTTGAGGGCGCTAGCTAACTATGGCTACACCTTC
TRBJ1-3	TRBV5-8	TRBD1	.	CASSSRGLGGNTIYF	TGTGCCAGCAGCTCAAGGGGGCTTGGCGGAAACACCATATATTTT
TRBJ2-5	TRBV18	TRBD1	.	CASSPPGTEETQYF	TGTGCCAGCTCACCACCCGGGACAGAAGAGACCCAGTACTTC
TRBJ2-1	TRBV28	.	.	CASSLGDLFNEQFF	TGTGCCAGCAGTTTAGGGGACTTATTCAATGAGCAGTTCTTC
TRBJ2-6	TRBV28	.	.	CASSNGRSGANVLTF	TGTGCCAGCAGTAATGGTCGGTCTGGGGCCAACGTCCTGACTTTC
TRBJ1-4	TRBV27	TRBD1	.	CASSPDDRATNEKLFF	TGTGCCAGCAGTCCTGACGACAGGGCAACTAATGAAAAACTGTTTTTT
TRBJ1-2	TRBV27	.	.	CASSLSRTWLHGYTF	TGTGCCAGCAGTTTATCCAGGACATGGCTGCATGGCTACACCTTC
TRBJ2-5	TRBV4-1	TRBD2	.	CASSQERASGRQETQYF	TGCGCCAGCAGCCAAGAAAGGGCTAGCGGGAGACAAGAGACCCAGTACTTC
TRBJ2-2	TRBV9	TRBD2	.	CASSGLAGSFGELFF	TGTGCCAGCAGCGGACTAGCGGGGTCGTTCGGGGAGCTGTTTTTT
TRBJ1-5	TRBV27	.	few	CASSFRASGQPQHF	TGTGCCAGCAGTTTTCGGGCGTCGGGTCAGCCCCAGCATTTT
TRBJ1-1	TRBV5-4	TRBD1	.	CASSTADRGTEAFF	TGTGCCAGCAGTACTGCTGACAGGGGCACTGAAGCTTTCTTT
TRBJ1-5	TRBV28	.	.	CASSSQGRSGQPQHF	TGTGCCAGCAGTTCACAGGGACGGTCGGGGCAGCCCCAGCATTTT
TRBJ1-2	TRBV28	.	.	CASGGFIRGTGYTF	TGTGCCAGCGGGGGGTTTATCAGGGGAACGGGCTACACCTTC
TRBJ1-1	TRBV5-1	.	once	CASSSESRRRFGSEAFF	TGCGCCAGCAGTAGTGAGTCACGGCGGCGATTTGGGTCTGAAGCTTTCTTT
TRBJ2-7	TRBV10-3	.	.	CAISESGGTYEQYF	TGTGCCATCAGTGAGTCCGGCGGGACCTACGAGCAGTACTTC
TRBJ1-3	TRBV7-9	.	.	CASIAKAGSGNTIYF	TGTGCCAGCATCGCGAAGGCTGGCTCTGGAAACACCATATATTTT
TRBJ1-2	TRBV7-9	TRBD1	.	CASSLQTGGDGYTF	TGTGCCAGCAGCTTACAGACAGGGGGCGATGGCTACACCTTC
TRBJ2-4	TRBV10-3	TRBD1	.	CAISGDRSLAKNIQYF	TGTGCCATCAGTGGGGACAGATCCTTAGCCAAAAACATTCAGTACTTC
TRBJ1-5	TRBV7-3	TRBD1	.	CASSLKVRQGEPQHF	TGTGCCAGCAGCCTAAAGGTCCGACAGGGCGAGCCCCAGCATTTT
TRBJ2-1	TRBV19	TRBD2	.	CASSPLAGGTYNEQFF	TGTGCCAGTAGTCCATTAGCGGGAGGTACCTACAATGAGCAGTTCTTC